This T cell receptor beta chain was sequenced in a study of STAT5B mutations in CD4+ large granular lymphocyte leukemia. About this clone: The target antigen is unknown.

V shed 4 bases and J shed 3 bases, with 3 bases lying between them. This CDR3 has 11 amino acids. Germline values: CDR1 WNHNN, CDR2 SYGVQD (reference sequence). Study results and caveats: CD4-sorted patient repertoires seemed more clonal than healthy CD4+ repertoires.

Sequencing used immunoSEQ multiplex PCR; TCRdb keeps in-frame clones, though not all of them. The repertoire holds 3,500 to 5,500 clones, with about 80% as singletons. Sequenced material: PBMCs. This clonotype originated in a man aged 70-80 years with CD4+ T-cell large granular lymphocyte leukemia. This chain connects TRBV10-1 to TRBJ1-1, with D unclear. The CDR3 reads CASSGDTEAFF. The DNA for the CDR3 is TGCGCCAGCAGTGGGGACACTGAAGCTTTCTTT.